The 7 T cell receptor beta chains listed next were all sequenced from one sample in a study of cytomegalovirus exposure and HLA in healthy donors. PCR used 60 Vbeta primers and 13 Jbeta primers. The assay was immunoSEQ multiplex PCR, and TCRdb's table has in-frame clones only and misses some. The repertoire consists of approximately 100,000 clones, with 70% to 85% occurring once and the leading ten covering about 5.4%. Sequenced sample: PBMCs. The receptor source for this set is a young woman in good health and CMV-seropositive.

This clone has only one observation. The chain couples TRBV27 to TRBJ1-5; no clear D. Germline assignment: CDR1 MNHEY and CDR2 SMNVEV (reference sequence). V was trimmed by 5 bases and J by 2 bases, leaving 13 bases between them. This CDR3 spans 15 amino acids. The chain's CDR3 is CASSPIGFGNQPQHF. Written as DNA, the CDR3 is TGTGCCAGCAGTCCCATCGGGTTTGGCAATCAGCCCCAGCATTTT.

The chain joins TRBV9 to TRBJ2-2, with 8 bases fitting TRBD1. V lost 0 bases to trimming and J lost 4 bases; unmatched junction nucleotides: 2. The length of the CDR3 is 15 residues. Germline V gene data show CDR1 as SGDLS and CDR2 as YYNGEE. CDR3 DNA sequence: TGTGCCAGCAGCGTAGCTACAGGGGGCACCGGGGAGCTGTTTTTT. Residues: CASSVATGGTGELFF.

The sample holds a few counts of this clone. The chain couples TRBV7-6 to TRBJ1-6, with unresolved D. V lost 0 bases, J lost 10 bases, and 7 bases lay in between. CDR3 length: 13 amino acids. The germline V gene has CDR1 SGHVS and CDR2 FNYEAQ. The CDR3 region has the DNA TGTGCCAGCAGCTTAGCACTAGTATCACCCCTCCACTTT. Translated: CASSLALVSPLHF.

This chain connects TRBV2 to TRBJ1-5; the match to TRBD1 covers 7 bases. V shed 7 bases and J 6 bases; nucleotides not matched to a gene: 6. Germline V gene data show CDR1 as SNHLY and CDR2 as FYNNEI. This CDR3 contains 13 residues. DNA for the CDR3: TGTGCCAGCACCCGGGACAGTGGTCAGCCCCAGCATTTT. As protein: CASTRDSGQPQHF.

The rearrangement joins TRBV7-9 to TRBJ2-6; 11 nucleotides line up with TRBD1. The CDR3 has 18 amino acids. Trimming took 5 bases from V and 2 from J; bases not matched to a gene: 8. CDR1 SEHNR and CDR2 FQNEAQ come from the germline V gene (reference sequence). The CDR3 bases are TGTGCCAGCAGCACCTCGGACAGGGGGCCTGCTGGGGCCAACGTCCTGACTTTC. It yields the protein CASSTSDRGPAGANVLTF.

The chain combines TRBV6-5 with TRBJ2-7; D perhaps matches TRBD2 (5 bases). The ends were cut back, 6 bases at V and 4 bases at J, with 7 bases in the middle. Germline V lookup: CDR1 MNHEY, CDR2 SVGAGI. The CDR3 contains 11 residues. CDR3 loop: CASRLAYEQYF. The CDR3 nucleotides read TGTGCCAGCAGGTTAGCGTACGAGCAGTACTTC.

The gene calls are TRBV9 and TRBJ2-3; 11 bases are a match to TRBD2. With 4 bases clipped from V and 2 bases from J, the junction kept 6 bases outside the gene matches. This CDR3 contains 16 residues. The germline V gene encodes CDR1 SGDLS and CDR2 YYNGEE. The CDR3 loop is CASSTGLADPTDTQYF. The CDR3 region has the DNA TGTGCCAGCAGCACGGGACTAGCGGACCCCACAGATACGCAGTATTTT. Full variable domain (outside the CDR3, taken from reference TRBV9 and TRBJ2-3): DSGVTQTPKHLITATGQRVTLRCSPRSGDLSVYWYQQSLDQGLQFLIQYYNGEERAKGNILERFSAQQFPDLHSELNLSSLELGDSALYFCASSTGLADPTDTQYFGPGTRLTVL.